The 6 T cell receptor beta chains below come from one sample, sequenced in a study of T cells after yellow fever vaccination. MiXCR was run by TCRdb on the 5' RACE reads, yielding one entry per CDR3 protein. Here the sample spans under 550,000 distinct CDR3 sequences, around a fifth being singletons. The sequences come from PBMCs, collected roughly 20 days after the first yellow fever vaccination. The receptors shown here come from a man in his late teens or twenties who received the YFV17D yellow fever vaccine.

This rearrangement joins TRBV4-1 to TRBJ1-1; no definite D call. From germline, CDR1 is MGHRA and CDR2 YSYEKL. V lost 0 bases to trimming and J lost 5 bases, with 10 bases between them. There are 14 residues in the CDR3. As DNA, the CDR3 is TGCGCCAGCAGCCAAGAGAAGCTTCGGACTGAAGCTTTCTTT. Its translation: CASSQEKLRTEAFF.

The chain employs TRBV28 and TRBJ1-6; TRBD1 is a possible D gene (5 bases). Trimming removed 6 bases at V and 7 bases at J, with 16 bases between. This CDR3 is 15 amino acids long. CDR1 is MDHEN and CDR2 is SYDVKM in the germline V gene. CDR3 loop: CASRLGGLKNSPLHF. CDR3 in DNA: TGTGCCAGCAGACTGGGGGGACTGAAAAATTCACCCCTCCACTTT.

This clonotype occurred a few times. V usage is TRBV5-6 and J usage is TRBJ2-7; D may be TRBD2 (5 bases). Germline CDR1 reads SGHDT; CDR2 reads YYEEEE. The CDR3 consists of 11 residues. The CDR3 is CASSFGIILDV. The DNA for the CDR3 is TGTGCCAGCAGCTTCGGGATTATATTGGACGTC.

The chain couples TRBV5-1 to TRBJ2-2, with D tentatively TRBD2 (5 bases). Germline assignment: CDR1 SGHRS and CDR2 YFSETQ. The CDR3 runs 14 residues. Trimming stripped 4 bases from V and 6 bases from J, with 13 bases between. For the CDR3, the DNA is TGCGCCAGCAGCCCCGTAGAGGGCTCCGGGGAGCTGTTTTTT. It translates to CASSPVEGSGELFF.

This chain's CDR3 is CASSLGAASSGETQYF. As DNA, the CDR3 is TGTGCCAGCAGCTTAGGGGCGGCTAGCTCGGGAGAGACCCAGTACTTC. V and J are TRBV11-1 and TRBJ2-5; the D gene is possibly TRBD2 (5 bases). The CDR3 has 16 residues. Germline CDR1 is SGHAT and CDR2 is FQDESV (reference sequence). V lost 1 base, J lost 4 bases, and 16 bases lay in between.

The table lists this clonotype with a few counts. The gene calls are TRBV7-8 and TRBJ2-7; either TRBD1 or TRBD2 may fit D (5 bases each). Trimming removed 2 bases from V and 6 bases from J, with 14 bases in between. The germline V gene encodes CDR1 SGHVS and CDR2 FQNEAQ. The CDR3 runs to 14 residues. The CDR3 DNA follows: TGTGCCAGCAGCTTAAAAGGGGCAGGGACCGAGCAGTACGTC. Translated: CASSLKGAGTEQYV.